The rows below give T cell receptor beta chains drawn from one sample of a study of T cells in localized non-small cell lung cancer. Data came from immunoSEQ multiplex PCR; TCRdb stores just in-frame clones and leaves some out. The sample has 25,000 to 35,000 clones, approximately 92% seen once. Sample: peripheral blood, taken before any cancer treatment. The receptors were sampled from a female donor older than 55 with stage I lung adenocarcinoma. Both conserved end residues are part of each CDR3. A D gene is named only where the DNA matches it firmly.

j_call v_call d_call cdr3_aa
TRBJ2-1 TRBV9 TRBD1 CASSVDGQGHNEQFF
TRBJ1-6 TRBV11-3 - CASSPQLSSYNSPLHF
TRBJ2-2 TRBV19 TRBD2 CASSAGLAGVTGELFF
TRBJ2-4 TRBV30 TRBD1 CAWSVRAGGASNIQYF
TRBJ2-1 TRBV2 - CASSLSGLYNEQFF
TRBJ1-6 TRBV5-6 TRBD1 CASSLRTGLNSGNSPLHF
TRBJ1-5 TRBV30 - CAWGTHLSEQPQHF
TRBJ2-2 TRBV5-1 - CASSLGTLGTGELFF
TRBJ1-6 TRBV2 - CASSAQDNNSPLHF
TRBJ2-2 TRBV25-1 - CASSEQGYAGELFF